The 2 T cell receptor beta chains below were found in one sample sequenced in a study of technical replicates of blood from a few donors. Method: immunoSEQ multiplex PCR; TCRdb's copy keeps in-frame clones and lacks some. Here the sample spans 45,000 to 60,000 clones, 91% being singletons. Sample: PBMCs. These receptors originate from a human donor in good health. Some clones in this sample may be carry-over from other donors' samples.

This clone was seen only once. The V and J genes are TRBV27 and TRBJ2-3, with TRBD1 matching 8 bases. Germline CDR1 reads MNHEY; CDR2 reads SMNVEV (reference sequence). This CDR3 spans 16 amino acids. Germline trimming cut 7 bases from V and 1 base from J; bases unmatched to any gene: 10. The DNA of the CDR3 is TGTGCCAGCACCCCTTCAGGGGGCGGGGGCACAGATACGCAGTATTTT. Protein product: CASTPSGGGGTDTQYF.

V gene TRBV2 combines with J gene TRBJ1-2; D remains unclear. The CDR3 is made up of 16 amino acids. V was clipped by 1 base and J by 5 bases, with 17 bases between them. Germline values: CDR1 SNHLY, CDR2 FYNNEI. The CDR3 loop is CASSEEEARGIYGYTF. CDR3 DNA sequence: TGTGCCAGCAGTGAAGAGGAAGCGCGAGGGATTTATGGCTACACCTTC. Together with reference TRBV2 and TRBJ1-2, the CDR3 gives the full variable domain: EPEVTQTPSHQVTQMGQEVILRCVPISNHLYFYWYRQILGQKVEFLVSFYNNEISEKSEIFDDQFSVERPDGSNFTLKIRSTKLEDSAMYFCASSEEEARGIYGYTFGSGTRLTVV.